This T cell receptor (beta chain) is drawn from a study of relationships among human T cell subsets. From mRNA, alpha and beta CDR3 regions were amplified using semiquantitative ARM-PCR. Exponential amplification used communal superprimers after tagged nested gene-specific primers in ARM-PCR. TCRdb re-called the multiplex PCR reads through MiXCR, storing one row per CDR3 protein. The sample yields more than 13,000 distinct CDR3 sequences, over 45% seen once. This clonotype is termed large. Unmatched junction bases numbered 6, after V lost 7 bases and J lost 0 bases. The CDR3 sequence is 15 residues long. CDR1 and CDR2 (germline): MDHEN, SYDVKM. Anti-CD25 beads selected CD4+CD25+ regulatory T cells from positively selected CD4+ cells.

The sample taken for sequencing was Tregs sorted from blood. The gene calls are TRBV28 and TRBJ2-1, with TRBD2 identical over 7 bases. This clonotype originated in a middle-aged man in good health. CDR3 nucleotide sequence: TGTGCCAGCATCGGCGGGAGTGCCTCCTACAATGAGCAGTTCTTC. It translates to CASIGGSASYNEQFF. The full variable domain, its missing parts supplied by reference TRBV28 and TRBJ2-1, is DVKVTQSSRYLVKRTGEKVFLECVQDMDHENMFWYRQDPGLGLRLIYFSYDVKMKEKGDIPEGYSVSREKKERFSLILESASTNQTSMYLCASIGGSASYNEQFFGPGTRLTVL.